This T cell receptor (beta chain) was identified during a study of shared clonotypes between healthy human individuals. For the study at large: The study used three CD4 naive, three CD4 memory, two CD8 naive and one CD8 memory plate per donor.

CDR1 is SGHRS and CDR2 is YFSETQ in the germline V gene. This CDR3 is 14 amino acids long. J gave up 9 bases and V 1 base, and 7 bases lay outside the gene matches. Execution of the assay was at deep level. Clones were sequenced by immunoSEQ multiplex PCR, and TCRdb holds only the in-frame ones, with some missing. The sample lists more than 2 million clones; approximately 95% were seen once. This receptor was taken from a young man in good health. The sequencing sample was made of naive CD4+ T cells sorted from blood. Subset reported: CD45RA+ positively selected. V gene TRBV5-1 combines with J gene TRBJ2-1; TRBD2 aligns across 7 bases. CDR3 amino acids: CASSLTAGVTEQFF. Written as DNA, the CDR3 is TGCGCCAGCAGCTTGACTGCGGGAGTAACTGAGCAGTTCTTC.